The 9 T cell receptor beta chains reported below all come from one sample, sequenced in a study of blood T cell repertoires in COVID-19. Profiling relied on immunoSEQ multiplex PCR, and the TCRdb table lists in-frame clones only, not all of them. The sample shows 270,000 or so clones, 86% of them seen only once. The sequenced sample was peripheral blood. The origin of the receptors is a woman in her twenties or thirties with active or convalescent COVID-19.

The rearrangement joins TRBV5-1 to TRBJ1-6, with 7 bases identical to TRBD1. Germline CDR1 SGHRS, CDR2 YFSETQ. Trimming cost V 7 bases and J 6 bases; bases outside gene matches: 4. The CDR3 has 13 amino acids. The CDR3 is CASRGTVNSPLHF. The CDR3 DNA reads TGCGCCAGCCGCGGGACAGTTAATTCACCCCTCCACTTT.

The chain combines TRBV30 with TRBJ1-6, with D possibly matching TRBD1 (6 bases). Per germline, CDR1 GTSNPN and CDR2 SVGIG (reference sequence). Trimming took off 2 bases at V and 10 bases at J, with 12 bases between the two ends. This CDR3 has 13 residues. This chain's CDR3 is CAWSTQGGSPLHF. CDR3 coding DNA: TGTGCCTGGAGTACACAGGGAGGGTCACCCCTCCACTTT.

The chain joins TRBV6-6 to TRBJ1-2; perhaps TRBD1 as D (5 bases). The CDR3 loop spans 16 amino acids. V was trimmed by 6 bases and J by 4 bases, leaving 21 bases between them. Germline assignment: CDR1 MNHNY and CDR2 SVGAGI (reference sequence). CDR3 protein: CASRHIIGMGLYGYTF. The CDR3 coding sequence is TGTGCCAGCAGACACATCATAGGTATGGGGCTCTATGGCTACACCTTC.

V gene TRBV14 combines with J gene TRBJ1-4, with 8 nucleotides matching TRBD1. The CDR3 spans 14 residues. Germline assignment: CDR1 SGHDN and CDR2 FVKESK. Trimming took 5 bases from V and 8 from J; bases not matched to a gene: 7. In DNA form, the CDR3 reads TGTGCCAGCAGCTCGACAGGGGAGGAAGAAAAACTGTTTTTT. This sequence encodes CASSSTGEEEKLFF.

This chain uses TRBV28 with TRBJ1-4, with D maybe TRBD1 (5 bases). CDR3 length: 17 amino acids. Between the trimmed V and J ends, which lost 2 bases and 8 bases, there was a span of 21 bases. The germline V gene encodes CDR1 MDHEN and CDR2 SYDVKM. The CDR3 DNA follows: TGTGCCAGCAGTTTAGGCCAGGGAAGGCTGAGGCCCGAAAAACTGTTTTTT. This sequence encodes CASSLGQGRLRPEKLFF.

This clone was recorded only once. The CDR3: CASSESAALANYGYTF. The CDR3 nucleotides are TGTGCCAGCAGTGAAAGCGCGGCCCTAGCTAACTATGGCTACACCTTC. This chain joins TRBV6-1 and TRBJ1-2; D is uncertain. There are 16 residues in the CDR3. The germline gives CDR1 MNHNS, CDR2 SASEGT. V lost 2 bases and J 0 bases, leaving 13 bases between the germline ends.

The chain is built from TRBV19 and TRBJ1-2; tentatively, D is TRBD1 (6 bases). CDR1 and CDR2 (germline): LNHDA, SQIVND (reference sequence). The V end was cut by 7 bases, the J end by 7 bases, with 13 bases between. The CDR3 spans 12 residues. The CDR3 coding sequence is TGTGCCAGTAAGGGGGAGTTCGGTGGCTACACCTTC. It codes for CASKGEFGGYTF.

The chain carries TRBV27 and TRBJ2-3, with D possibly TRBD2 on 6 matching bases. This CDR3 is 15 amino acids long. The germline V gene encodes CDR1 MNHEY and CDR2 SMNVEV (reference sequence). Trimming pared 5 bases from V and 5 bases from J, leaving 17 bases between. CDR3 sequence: CASSPSGRGGDTQYF. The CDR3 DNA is TGTGCCAGCAGTCCCAGCGGTCGGGGAGGAGATACGCAGTATTTT.

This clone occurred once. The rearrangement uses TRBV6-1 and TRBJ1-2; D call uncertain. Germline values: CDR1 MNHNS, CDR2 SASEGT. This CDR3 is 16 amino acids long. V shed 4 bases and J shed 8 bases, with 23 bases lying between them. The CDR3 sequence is CASSGGAETYYVGYTF. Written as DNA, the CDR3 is TGTGCCAGCAGTGGAGGTGCGGAAACCTACTATGTCGGCTACACCTTC.